Listed below are T cell receptor beta chains from one sample, sequenced in a study of T-cell reconstitution after alpha-beta-depleted transplantation in children. Each CDR3 protein gets one entry after TCRdb re-called the PCR reads with MiXCR. This sample carries 640,000 or so distinct CDR3 sequences, around 17% of them seen once, and the ten largest clones take 1.1%. The sample here was PBMCs from the stem cell graft donor, taken from the stem cell graft. These receptors came from a human donor who donated a stem cell graft to a child with acute myeloid leukemia. The CDR3 runs from the conserved cysteine through the conserved F or W. D genes are given only for firm matches. Expanded clones get a size class; other rows say once, few or many, or leave the size out.

V gene	clone size	J gene	D gene	CDR3 protein	CDR3 DNA
TRBV12-3/TRBV12-4	many	TRBJ1-1	-	CASKTGHQAFF	TGTGCCAGCAAAACGGGACATCAAGCTTTCTTT
TRBV15	many	TRBJ1-2	-	CATSSQGAINYGYTF	TGTGCCACCAGCAGCCAGGGCGCTATTAACTATGGCTACACCTTC
TRBV12-3/TRBV12-4	few	TRBJ1-2	-	CASSLGALSNYGYTF	TGTGCCAGCAGTTTAGGGGCATTGAGTAACTATGGCTACACCTTC
TRBV20-1	-	TRBJ1-6	TRBD1	CSASSNRDRVTRSPLHF	TGCAGTGCTAGCTCTAACCGGGACAGGGTTACACGATCACCCCTCCACTTT
TRBV6-5	few	TRBJ1-1	-	CASSSPHQGTTEAFF	TGTGCCAGCAGTTCCCCCCACCAAGGGACGACTGAAGCTTTCTTT
TRBV29-1	many	TRBJ2-7	-	CSVLEYEQYF	TGCAGCGTCCTTGAGTACGAGCAGTACTTC
TRBV5-1	few	TRBJ1-5	-	CASSPNDSGNQPQHF	TGCGCCAGCAGCCCTAACGACAGTGGAAATCAGCCCCAGCATTTT
TRBV10-3	-	TRBJ2-1	TRBD1	CAIRESTGANNEQFF	TGTGCCATCAGGGAAAGTACAGGGGCAAACAATGAGCAGTTCTTC
TRBV12-3/TRBV12-4	few	TRBJ1-6	TRBD1	CASSLRQGPHSPLHF	TGTGCCAGCAGTTTAAGACAGGGGCCGCATTCACCCCTCCACTTT
TRBV5-6	-	TRBJ2-1	-	CAMSLGVRSYNEQFF	TGTGCCATGAGCTTGGGGGTCCGCTCCTACAATGAGCAGTTCTTC
TRBV6-5	-	TRBJ2-5	-	CASSWVTGNQETQYF	TGTGCCAGCAGTTGGGTAACAGGGAACCAAGAGACCCAGTACTTC
TRBV5-5	few	TRBJ2-5	-	CASSRRYQETQYF	TGTGCCAGCAGTCGCAGGTACCAAGAGACCCAGTACTTC
TRBV7-2	many	TRBJ2-1	-	CASSLAPGGSYNEQFF	TGTGCCAGCAGCTTAGCGCCAGGGGGGTCCTACAATGAGCAGTTCTTC
TRBV20-1	many	TRBJ2-7	-	CSAVYYEQYF	TGCAGTGCTGTGTACTACGAGCAGTACTTC
TRBV27	many	TRBJ1-5	-	CASSWGLNQPQHF	TGTGCCAGCAGTTGGGGTTTGAATCAGCCCCAGCATTTT
TRBV4-3	-	TRBJ2-2	-	CASSQESFPGWNTGELFF	TGCGCCAGCAGCCAAGAAAGTTTTCCCGGGTGGAACACCGGGGAGCTGTTTTTT
TRBV6-7	-	TRBJ1-5	-	CASSYLADRYSNQPQHF	TGTGCCAGCAGTTACCTGGCGGACCGCTATAGCAATCAGCCCCAGCATTTT
TRBV4-1	-	TRBJ1-1	-	CASSQDRGDGTEAFF	TGCGCCAGCAGCCAAGATCGAGGAGACGGCACTGAAGCTTTCTTT
TRBV10-2	-	TRBJ2-2	-	CASSEYGELFF	TGCGCCAGCAGTGAGTACGGGGAGCTGTTTTTT
TRBV7-8	few	TRBJ2-3	TRBD1	CASSLEMTGAQDTQYF	TGTGCCAGCAGCTTAGAAATGACAGGGGCGCAAGATACGCAGTATTTT
TRBV20-1	few	TRBJ1-2	TRBD1	CSAPVPDRDRGYTF	TGCAGTGCCCCAGTCCCGGACAGGGATCGTGGCTACACCTTC
TRBV11-2	few	TRBJ2-3	TRBD2	CASSSEARGVYTQYF	TGTGCCAGCAGCTCCGAGGCGCGGGGGGTATATACGCAGTATTTT
TRBV20-1	many	TRBJ2-5	-	CSAQGTQETQYF	TGCAGTGCCCAAGGGACCCAAGAGACCCAGTACTTC
TRBV29-1	many	TRBJ1-1	TRBD1	CSARTGGAFF	TGCAGCGCTCGGACAGGAGGAGCTTTCTTT
TRBV20-1	few	TRBJ2-3	-	CSTRGDTQYF	TGCAGTACACGGGGGGATACGCAGTATTTT
TRBV20-1	many	TRBJ1-1	-	CSAFSRERNTEAFF	TGCAGTGCCTTCTCCAGGGAAAGGAACACTGAAGCTTTCTTT
TRBV4-2	few	TRBJ2-4	TRBD1	CASSLSTGTENIQYF	TGTGCCAGCAGCCTTTCGACGGGGACAGAAAACATTCAGTACTTC
TRBV29-1	-	TRBJ2-3	-	CSHLGTYERDTQYF	TGCAGCCACCTCGGGACGTATGAAAGAGATACGCAGTATTTT
TRBV12-3/TRBV12-4	many	TRBJ1-5	TRBD1	CASSRQGGNQPQHF	TGTGCCAGCAGTCGACAGGGCGGCAATCAGCCCCAGCATTTT
TRBV20-1	many	TRBJ1-5	-	CSARVDTSQPQHF	TGCAGTGCTAGGGTGGACACTTCTCAGCCCCAGCATTTT
TRBV20-1	few	TRBJ2-7	TRBD2	CSAFRVAGGAYEQYF	TGCAGTGCGTTCCGAGTAGCGGGGGGCGCCTACGAGCAGTACTTC
TRBV20-1	few	TRBJ1-2	-	CSARDPGGGGYTF	TGCAGTGCTAGAGATCCTGGGGGAGGGGGCTACACCTTC
TRBV6-5	many	TRBJ2-3	-	CASSYSAGYGDTQYF	TGTGCCAGCAGTTACTCGGCAGGGTATGGAGATACGCAGTATTTT
TRBV13	many	TRBJ2-1	-	CASSPSGGQSQFF	TGTGCCAGCAGCCCATCCGGGGGGCAGTCTCAGTTCTTC
TRBV11-2	few	TRBJ2-5	-	CASSFGRAETQYF	TGTGCCAGCAGCTTCGGCCGGGCAGAGACCCAGTACTTC
TRBV7-2	few	TRBJ1-5	TRBD1	CASSRDRAEPQHF	TGTGCCAGCAGCCGGGACAGGGCTGAGCCCCAGCATTTT
TRBV20-1	many	TRBJ1-6	-	CSARFNSPLHF	TGCAGTGCTAGATTTAATTCACCCCTCCACTTT
TRBV25-1	many	TRBJ2-1	TRBD2	CASSRTSGGIGEQFF	TGTGCCAGCAGTCGGACTAGCGGGGGGATTGGGGAGCAGTTCTTC
TRBV4-1	few	TRBJ1-4	-	CASSQAGGTNEKLFF	TGCGCCAGCAGCCAAGCTGGGGGAACTAATGAAAAACTGTTTTTT
TRBV9	few	TRBJ2-1	-	CASSVGGAGDEQFF	TGTGCCAGCAGCGTAGGGGGGGCTGGGGATGAGCAGTTCTTC
TRBV7-2	-	TRBJ1-1	-	CASSFGDAWVEAFF	TGTGCCAGCAGCTTCGGTGACGCCTGGGTAGAAGCTTTCTTT